This T cell receptor beta chain was profiled in a study of shared clonotypes between healthy human individuals (dated by TCRdb to about 2020). For the wider study: The cohort included a few men and a couple of women between 18 and 49 years of age. To estimate repertoire size and how much clonotype sharing occurs between individuals, the study deeply sequenced the blood TCR repertoires of several healthy adults. To increase sequencing depth and limit assay-specific biases, TCR repertoire library preparation and sequencing were carried out by different laboratories using diverse techniques. Between about 0.8 and 8.9 billion PBMCs per donor were obtained by leukapheresis. General conclusions and limits of the study: The small number of donors limited the genetic and exposure-history diversity represented. Pairwise subsampling indicated that sequencing depth was expected to affect the degree of clonotype sharing among donors. Sampling was restricted to blood, and TCR repertoires in tissues likely differ from the TCR repertoires found in blood.

On this clone: Its cognate antigen has yet to be identified. No base quality values were provided; no much bigger clone lies one nucleotide off.

The CDR1 and CDR2 encoded by the germline V gene are SGHRS and YFSETQ. From the cysteine up to the phenylalanine, the CDR3 has a length of 15 residues. Only CDR3 DNA remains: 45 bases, in frame from the first base. V and J lose 1 base and 2 bases, and a span of 9 bases separates them. The donors were healthy, HIV-negative adults who had no recently reported acute infections or vaccinations. Every donor was a Caucasian adult residing in Nashville, Tennessee, USA. For unsorted samples, tens of millions of PBMCs were counted, and genomic DNA was extracted using the QIAamp DNA Blood Mini kit. After blood collection by leukapheresis, PBMCs were isolated using Ficoll-Histopaque density gradient centrifugation and then cryopreserved in the vapor phase of liquid nitrogen. Using the deep immunoSEQ assay, TCR CDR3 regions were amplified from genomic DNA by multiplex PCR. Extracted genomic DNA from each cell subset was distributed evenly across all wells of several immunoSEQ 96-well plates, and each plate was treated as a replicate. For unsorted PBMC, each replicate PCR was loaded with approximately 320 ng genomic DNA, equivalent to tens of thousands of T cell genomes. Ten immunoSEQ deep assay plates were used to sequence unsorted PBMC genomic DNA. Purified libraries were measured with a Qubit 3.0 fluorometer, size-checked on a Bioanalyzer 2100, and measured again with the KAPA Library Quantification kit. A separate single-read 150-cycle Illumina NextSeq 550 flow cell was used to sequence each immunoSEQ 96-well plate. In the source study's methods: Because only junctional sequences without quality scores were contained in the immunoSEQ output, filtering matching that applied to full-length reads could not be performed. To assign V/J genes and CDR3, sequences were annotated using PyIR, a Python wrapper for IgBLAST v1.9, with IMGT germline references. Reads were removed for weak V/J assignments (E-value above 1e-6), missing CDR3, stop codons, out-of-frame junctions, or ambiguous translated residues. V3J clonotypes were defined by identical inferred V gene, J gene, and CDR3 amino acid sequence. To compute the percentage overlap between repertoires, the number of shared unique clonotypes was divided by the size of the smaller repertoire. Three approaches were used to assess repertoire richness: RTK rarefaction, the Chao1 estimator, and Recon v2.1 estimates of unobserved clonotypes. Sourced from immuneACCESS, this table was stored by TCRdb with only in-frame sequences that have V and J called. A share of the clones is absent; for the studies checked, an unresolved V gene accounts for under half, and the remainder has no known explanation. The V and J calls and clone size are taken from that table; D and trimming were inferred from the DNA. Across this sample there are approximately 470,000 clones, with almost 80% seen only once. Approximately 12% of the sample lies in the top ten.

This receptor was taken from a woman aged 40 to 50 in good health. Some clones in this sample may be carry-over from other donors' samples. What was sequenced was PBMCs. Rearrangement joined TRBV5-1 to TRBJ1-4; confidence is insufficient to name the D gene. The CDR3: CASSLQDHTNEKLFF. DNA sequence: TGCGCCAGCAGCTTGCAGGACCACACTAATGAAAAACTGTTTTTT.